This section outlines one T cell receptor (beta chain) sequence together with its context. This specimen comes from a study of control samples from healthy donors and cancer patients. The germline V gene encodes CDR1 MNHEY and CDR2 SMNVEV (reference sequence). CDR3 length: 12 residues. With V trimmed by 6 bases and J by 7 bases, 5 bases remained unmatched. Sequencing was performed with immunoSEQ multiplex PCR; in TCRdb, only in-frame clones are kept and a portion is missing. This table holds approximately 89,000 clones, 87% found once. V gene TRBV27 combines with J gene TRBJ1-1; the match to TRBD1 covers 7 bases. Material for sequencing was blood. This receptor was identified in a man aged 50 or older in good health. CDR3 region: CASRGGGIEAFF. The CDR3 DNA follows: TGTGCCAGCAGGGGAGGGGGCATTGAAGCTTTCTTT.